The T cell receptor beta chain under discussion was sequenced for a study of T cell responses to AZD1222 COVID-19 vaccine. Notes on the study in general: Targeting of unmutated variant regions was reportedly seen in nearly half of spike-specific TCRs. Researchers took repertoire samples only after the peak T cell response had come. Spike-wide coverage was observed for vaccine-associated CD4 TCRs, with dominant responses at 160-218 and 743-854.

In the case of this clone: Its antigen remains unidentified.

Profiled with immunoSEQ multiplex PCR; TCRdb holds only in-frame clones, not every one. Here the sample spans roughly 190,000 clones, 91% being singletons. Germline V gene data show CDR1 as SGHRS and CDR2 as YFSETQ. The length of the CDR3 is 17 residues. Losses at the gene ends were 4 bases for V and 1 base for J; bases not matched to a gene: 5. The clonotype originates from an adult who received the AZD1222 COVID-19 vaccine. V is TRBV5-1 and J is TRBJ2-5; 15 bases align to TRBD2. The specimen was peripheral blood, collected 28 days after the second AZD1222 dose. The CDR3 sequence is CASSHGLAGGGQETQYF. In DNA form, the CDR3 reads TGCGCCAGCAGCCACGGACTAGCGGGAGGGGGCCAAGAGACCCAGTACTTC.